This is a list of T cell receptor beta chains from one sample in a study of shared clonotypes between healthy human individuals. Sequencing used immunoSEQ multiplex PCR; TCRdb keeps in-frame clones, though not all of them. The data show over 1.4 million clones, roughly 96% seen once. The specimen was naive CD4+ T cells sorted from blood. These receptors were taken from a young man in good health. The CDR3 runs from the conserved cysteine through the conserved F or W. D genes are given only for firm matches. Not every row has a clone size; where given, it reads once, few, many or a size class.

D,V,size,J,DNA,CDR3
NA,TRBV14,NA,TRBJ2-5,TGTGCCAGCAGCCAAGATCATGGGGGGCAAGAGACCCAGTACTTC,CASSQDHGGQETQYF
NA,TRBV30,NA,TRBJ2-1,TGTGCCTGGAGGTGGAGCCCAACTGCCTACAATGAGCAGTTCTTC,CAWRWSPTAYNEQFF
TRBD1,TRBV7-9,NA,TRBJ2-1,TGTGCCAGCAGCCCCGGACAGGGATATTACAATGAGCAGTTCTTC,CASSPGQGYYNEQFF
NA,TRBV30,NA,TRBJ2-7,TGTGCCTGGGGCCTAGCGTCCTACGAGCAGTACTTC,CAWGLASYEQYF
TRBD2,TRBV5-1,NA,TRBJ2-7,TGCGCCAGCAGCCGGACTAGCGGGACCTACGAGCAGTACTTC,CASSRTSGTYEQYF
TRBD2,TRBV7-2,NA,TRBJ2-1,TGTGCCAGCAGCTACCTAGCGGGGGTCTCCTACAATGAGCAGTTCTTC,CASSYLAGVSYNEQFF
NA,TRBV5-1,NA,TRBJ2-5,TGCGCCAGCAGGTCGACAGCACCCGGTGAGACCCAGTACTTC,CASRSTAPGETQYF
TRBD1,TRBV5-6,NA,TRBJ1-2,TGTGCCAGCAGCCCAACAGGGACAGGTCACTATGGCTACACCTTC,CASSPTGTGHYGYTF
NA,TRBV2,NA,TRBJ2-1,TGTGCCAGCAGTGACAGGAGGGGTCTCAATGAGCAGTTCTTC,CASSDRRGLNEQFF
NA,TRBV4-3,NA,TRBJ2-5,TGCGCCAGCAGCCAAGATGTAGACCTAGGGGCCCAGTACTTC,CASSQDVDLGAQYF
TRBD1,TRBV28,NA,TRBJ2-2,TGTGCCAGCATCATCGGGACAGTAAACACCGGGGAGCTGTTTTTT,CASIIGTVNTGELFF
NA,TRBV5-4,once,TRBJ2-6,TGTGCCAGCAGCTGGGGGGACAGCTCTGGGGCCAACGTCCTGACTTTC,CASSWGDSSGANVLTF
TRBD1,TRBV28,once,TRBJ1-1,TGTGCCAGCAGCACCCGACAGGGGAGGGACACTGAAGCTTTCTTT,CASSTRQGRDTEAFF
NA,TRBV29-1,once,TRBJ2-3,TGCAGCGTCGGGCCGACTAGTCTGGGAGATACGCAGTATTTT,CSVGPTSLGDTQYF
TRBD2,TRBV29-1,NA,TRBJ2-7,TGCAGCGTTGCAGCGGGAGTCAGGAGTGAGCAGTACTTC,CSVAAGVRSEQYF
NA,TRBV2,NA,TRBJ2-2,TGTGCCAGCAGTGAGAGTCGGGGATTTAACACCGGGGAGCTGTTTTTT,CASSESRGFNTGELFF
NA,TRBV5-5,NA,TRBJ2-1,TGTGCCAGCAGCTTGGTACCAGAGCCATACAATGAGCAGTTCTTC,CASSLVPEPYNEQFF
NA,TRBV15,NA,TRBJ2-5,TGTGCCACCAGCAGAGCGGGAGATGGAGAGACCCAGTACTTC,CATSRAGDGETQYF
NA,TRBV9,NA,TRBJ2-3,TGTGCCAGCAGCCCCCGCGCAGGGGCAGATACGCAGTATTTT,CASSPRAGADTQYF
NA,TRBV19,NA,TRBJ2-7,TGTGCCACCAAAATAGGGCAGAATTCCTACGAGCAGTACTTC,CATKIGQNSYEQYF
NA,TRBV7-6,NA,TRBJ2-1,TGTGCCAGCAGCTTAAGCAGGCATAGCTCCTACAATGAGCAGTTCTTC,CASSLSRHSSYNEQFF
NA,TRBV5-1,NA,TRBJ2-1,TGCGCCAGCAGGTCACAGAGCTCCTACAATGAGCAGTTCTTC,CASRSQSSYNEQFF
NA,TRBV4-3,NA,TRBJ1-5,TGCGCCAGCAGCCAAGCCGGGTCGGATCAGCCCCAGCATTTT,CASSQAGSDQPQHF
NA,TRBV5-5,NA,TRBJ1-5,TGTGCCAGCAGCCGGACACCAACGGGGGATCAGCCCCAGCATTTT,CASSRTPTGDQPQHF
NA,TRBV6-9,NA,TRBJ2-7,TGTGCCAGCAGTGATGGGTGGGAGCAGTACTTC,CASSDGWEQYF
NA,TRBV5-1,NA,TRBJ2-7,TGCGCCAGCAGCTGGTACCAGGGATACGAGCAGTACTTC,CASSWYQGYEQYF
NA,TRBV21-1,NA,TRBJ2-1,TGTGCCAGCAGCAAAGGGGGACTAGCGGTCTACAATGAGCAGTTCTTC,CASSKGGLAVYNEQFF
NA,TRBV5-4,NA,TRBJ1-4,TGTGCCAGCAGCCCGACGGGAGGGGCGAAGGGAAAACTGTTTTTT,CASSPTGGAKGKLFF
NA,TRBV6-1,NA,TRBJ1-4,TGTGCCAGCAGAGTAACATACGATGAAAAACTGTTTTTT,CASRVTYDEKLFF
NA,TRBV11-2,NA,TRBJ1-2,TGTGCCAGCAGCTTAGCAGGGCTCAACTATGGCTACACCTTC,CASSLAGLNYGYTF
TRBD2,TRBV27,NA,TRBJ2-1,TGTGCCAGCAGCGGGCCGCGGGGGAATGAGCAGTTCTTC,CASSGPRGNEQFF